Here is one TCR beta chain with its context. The data belong to a study of cytomegalovirus exposure and HLA in healthy donors. The method was immunoSEQ multiplex PCR; TCRdb's version includes in-frame clones alone and lacks a portion of them. The top ten hold approximately 1.5% of the sample, which has tens of thousands of clones, 92% seen once. V was trimmed by 5 bases and J by 0 bases, leaving 17 bases between them. This CDR3 has 17 amino acids. CDR1 is MNHEY, CDR2 SMNVEV, per germline (reference sequence). The sequence came from a man younger than 30 in good health and CMV-seronegative. The chain carries TRBV27 and TRBJ2-1; TRBD1 is a possible D gene (6 bases). What was sequenced was PBMCs. The CDR3 nucleotides are TGTGCCAGCAGTCGCCCGACAGGTTTAAGCTCCTACAATGAGCAGTTCTTC. Encoded protein: CASSRPTGLSSYNEQFF.